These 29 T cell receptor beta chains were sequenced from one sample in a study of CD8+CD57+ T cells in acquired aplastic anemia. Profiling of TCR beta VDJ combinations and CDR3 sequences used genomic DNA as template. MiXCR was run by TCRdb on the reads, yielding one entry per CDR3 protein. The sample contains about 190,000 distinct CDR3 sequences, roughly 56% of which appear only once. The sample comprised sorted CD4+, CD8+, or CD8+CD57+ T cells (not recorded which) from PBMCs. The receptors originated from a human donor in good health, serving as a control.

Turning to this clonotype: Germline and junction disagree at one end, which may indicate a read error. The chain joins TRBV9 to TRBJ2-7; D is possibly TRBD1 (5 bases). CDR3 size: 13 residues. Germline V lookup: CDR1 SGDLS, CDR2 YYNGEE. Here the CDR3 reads CASSIRTSSEQYF. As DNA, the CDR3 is TGTGCCAGCAGCATAAGGACATCCTCCGAGCAGTACTTC.

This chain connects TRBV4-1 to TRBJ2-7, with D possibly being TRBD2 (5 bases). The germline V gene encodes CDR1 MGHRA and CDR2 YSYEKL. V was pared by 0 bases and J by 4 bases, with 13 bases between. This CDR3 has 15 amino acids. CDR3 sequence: CASSQERTVPYEQYF. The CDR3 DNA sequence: TGCGCCAGCAGCCAAGAAAGGACTGTACCATACGAGCAGTACTTC.

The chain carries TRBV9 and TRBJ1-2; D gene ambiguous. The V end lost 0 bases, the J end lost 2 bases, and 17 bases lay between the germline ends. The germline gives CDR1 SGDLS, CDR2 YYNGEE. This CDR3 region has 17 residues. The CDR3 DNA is TGTGCCAGCAGCGTAGGCAGGTTGGGATCGACGAACTATGGCTACACCTTC. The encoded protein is CASSVGRLGSTNYGYTF.

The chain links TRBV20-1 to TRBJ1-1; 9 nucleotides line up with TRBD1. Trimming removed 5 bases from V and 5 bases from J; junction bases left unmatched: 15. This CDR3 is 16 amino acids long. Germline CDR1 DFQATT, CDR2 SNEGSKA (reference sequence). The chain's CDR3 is CSAGPTYQQGATEAFF. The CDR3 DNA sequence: TGCAGTGCTGGTCCCACTTATCAACAGGGGGCTACTGAAGCTTTCTTT.

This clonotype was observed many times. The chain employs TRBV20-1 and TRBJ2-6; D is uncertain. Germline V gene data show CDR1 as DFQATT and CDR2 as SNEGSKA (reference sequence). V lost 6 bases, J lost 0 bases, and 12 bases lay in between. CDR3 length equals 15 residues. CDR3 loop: CSARPRVSGANVLTF. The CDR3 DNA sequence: TGCAGTGCCCGACCCAGAGTCTCTGGGGCCAACGTCCTGACTTTC.

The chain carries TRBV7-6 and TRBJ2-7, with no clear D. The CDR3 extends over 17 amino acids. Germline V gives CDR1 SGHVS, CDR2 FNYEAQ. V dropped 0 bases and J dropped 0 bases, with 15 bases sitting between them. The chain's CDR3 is CASSLASRQLSSYEQYF. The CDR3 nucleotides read TGTGCCAGCAGCTTAGCGAGCCGGCAGCTTAGCTCCTACGAGCAGTACTTC.

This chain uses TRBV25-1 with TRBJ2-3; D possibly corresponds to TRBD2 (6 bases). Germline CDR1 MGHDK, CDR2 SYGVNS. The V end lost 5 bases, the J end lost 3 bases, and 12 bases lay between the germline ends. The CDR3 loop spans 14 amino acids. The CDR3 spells CASSLRLVTDTQYF. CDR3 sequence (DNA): TGTGCCAGCAGTCTTCGACTAGTGACAGATACGCAGTATTTT.

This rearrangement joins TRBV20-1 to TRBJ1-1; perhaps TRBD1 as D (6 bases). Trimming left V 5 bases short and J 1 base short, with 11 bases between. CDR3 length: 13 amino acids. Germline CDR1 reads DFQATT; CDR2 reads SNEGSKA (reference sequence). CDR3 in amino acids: CSAPGQTNTEAFF. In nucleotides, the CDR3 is TGCAGTGCTCCCGGACAGACGAACACTGAAGCTTTCTTT.

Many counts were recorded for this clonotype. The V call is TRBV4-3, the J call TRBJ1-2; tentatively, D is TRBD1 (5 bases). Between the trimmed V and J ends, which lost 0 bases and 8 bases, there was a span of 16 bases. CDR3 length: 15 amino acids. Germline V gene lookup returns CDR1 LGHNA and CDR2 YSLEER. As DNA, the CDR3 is TGCGCCAGCAGCCAAGAAGTTTGGCAGGGCGGCGGCTACACCTTC. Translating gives CASSQEVWQGGGYTF.

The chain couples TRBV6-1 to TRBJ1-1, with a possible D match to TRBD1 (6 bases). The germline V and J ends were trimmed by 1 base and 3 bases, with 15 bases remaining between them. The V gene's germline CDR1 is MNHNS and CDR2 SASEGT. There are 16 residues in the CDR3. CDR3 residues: CASSEGLGGYYTEAFF. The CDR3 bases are TGTGCCAGCAGTGAAGGTTTAGGGGGTTACTACACTGAAGCTTTCTTT.

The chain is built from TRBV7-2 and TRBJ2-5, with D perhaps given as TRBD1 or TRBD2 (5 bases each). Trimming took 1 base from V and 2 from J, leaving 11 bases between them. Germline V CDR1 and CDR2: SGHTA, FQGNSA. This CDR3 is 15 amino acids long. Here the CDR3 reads CASSLGGKAQETQYF. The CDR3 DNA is TGTGCCAGCAGCTTAGGGGGGAAAGCTCAAGAGACCCAGTACTTC.

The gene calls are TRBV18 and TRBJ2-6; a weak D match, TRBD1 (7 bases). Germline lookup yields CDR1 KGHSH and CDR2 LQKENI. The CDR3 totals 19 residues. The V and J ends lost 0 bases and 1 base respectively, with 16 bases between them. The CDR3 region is CASSPPGGQPISGANVLTF. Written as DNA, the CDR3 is TGTGCCAGCTCACCACCCGGGGGACAGCCTATATCTGGGGCCAACGTCCTGACTTTC. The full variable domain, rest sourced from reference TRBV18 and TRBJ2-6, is NAGVMQNPRHLVRRRGQEARLRCSPMKGHSHVYWYRQLPEEGLKFMVYLQKENIIDESGMPKERFSAEFPKEGPSILRIQQVVRGDSAAYFCASSPPGGQPISGANVLTFGAGSRLTVL.

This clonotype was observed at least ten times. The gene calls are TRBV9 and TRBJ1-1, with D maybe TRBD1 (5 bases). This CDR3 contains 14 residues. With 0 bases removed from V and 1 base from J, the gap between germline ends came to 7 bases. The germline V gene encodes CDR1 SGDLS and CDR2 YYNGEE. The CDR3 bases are TGTGCCAGCAGCGTAGCGACAGCGAACACTGAAGCTTTCTTT. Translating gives CASSVATANTEAFF.

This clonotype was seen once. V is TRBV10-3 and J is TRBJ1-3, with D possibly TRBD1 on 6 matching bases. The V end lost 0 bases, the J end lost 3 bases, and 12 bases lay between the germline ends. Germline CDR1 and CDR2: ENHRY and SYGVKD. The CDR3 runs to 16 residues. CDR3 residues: CAISESEGGLGNTIYF. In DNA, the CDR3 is TGTGCCATCAGTGAGTCTGAGGGGGGCCTTGGAAACACCATATATTTT.

CDR3 amino acids: CATERLGTGNGYTF. The DNA for the CDR3 is TGTGCCACCGAAAGGTTGGGGACAGGGAATGGCTACACCTTC. The chain couples TRBV19 to TRBJ1-2; 9 bases are a match to TRBD1. The V and J ends lost 10 bases and 6 bases, in that order; junction bases with no gene match: 12. The germline gives CDR1 LNHDA, CDR2 SQIVND (reference sequence). The CDR3 contains 14 residues.

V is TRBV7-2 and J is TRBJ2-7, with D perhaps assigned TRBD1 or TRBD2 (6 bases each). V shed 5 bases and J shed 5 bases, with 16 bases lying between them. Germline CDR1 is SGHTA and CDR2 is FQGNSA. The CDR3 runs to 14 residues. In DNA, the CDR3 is TGTGCCAGCAGCCCATTACAGAGGGGGGACGAGCAGTACTTC. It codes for CASSPLQRGDEQYF.

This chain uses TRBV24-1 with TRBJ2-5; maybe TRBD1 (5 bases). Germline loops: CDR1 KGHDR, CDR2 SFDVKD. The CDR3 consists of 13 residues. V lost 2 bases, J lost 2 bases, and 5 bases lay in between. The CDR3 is CATSDSGQETQYF. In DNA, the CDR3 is TGTGCCACCAGTGATTCAGGGCAAGAGACCCAGTACTTC.

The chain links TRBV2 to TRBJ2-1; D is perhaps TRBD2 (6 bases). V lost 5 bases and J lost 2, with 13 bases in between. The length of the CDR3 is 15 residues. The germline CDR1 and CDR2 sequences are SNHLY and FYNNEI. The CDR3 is CASSPRDLTYNEQFF. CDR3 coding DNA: TGTGCCAGCAGTCCCCGGGACTTGACCTACAATGAGCAGTTCTTC.

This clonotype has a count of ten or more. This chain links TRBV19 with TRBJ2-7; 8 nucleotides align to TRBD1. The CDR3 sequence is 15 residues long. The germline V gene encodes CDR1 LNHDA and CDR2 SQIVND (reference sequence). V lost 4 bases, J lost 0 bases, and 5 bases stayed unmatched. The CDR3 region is CASSNLGTGSYEQYF. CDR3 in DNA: TGTGCCAGTAGTAACTTAGGGACAGGCTCCTACGAGCAGTACTTC.

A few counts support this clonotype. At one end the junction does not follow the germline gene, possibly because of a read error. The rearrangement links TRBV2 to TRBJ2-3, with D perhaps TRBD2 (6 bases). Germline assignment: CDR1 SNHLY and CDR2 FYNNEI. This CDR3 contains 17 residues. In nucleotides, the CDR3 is TGTGCCATCAGTCCAATTGTAGGCAGCGGGAGCACAGATACGCAGTATTTT. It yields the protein CAISPIVGSGSTDTQYF. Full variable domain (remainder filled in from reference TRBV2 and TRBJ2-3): EPEVTQTPSHQVTQMGQEVILRCVPISNHLYFYWYRQILGQKVEFLVSFYNNEISEKSEIFDDQFSVERPDGSNFTLKIRSTKLEDSAMYFCAISPIVGSGSTDTQYFGPGTRLTVL.

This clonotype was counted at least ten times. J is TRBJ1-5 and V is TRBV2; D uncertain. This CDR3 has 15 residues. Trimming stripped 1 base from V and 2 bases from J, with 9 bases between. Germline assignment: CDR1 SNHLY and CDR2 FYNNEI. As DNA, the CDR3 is TGTGCCAGCAGTGAAGACTCAGGAGGCAATCAGCCCCAGCATTTT. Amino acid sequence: CASSEDSGGNQPQHF.

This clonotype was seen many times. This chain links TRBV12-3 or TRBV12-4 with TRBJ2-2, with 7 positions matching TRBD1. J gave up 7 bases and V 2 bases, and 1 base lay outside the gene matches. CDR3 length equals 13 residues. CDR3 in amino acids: CASSLRDSGELFF. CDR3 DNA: TGTGCCAGCAGTTTAAGGGACAGCGGGGAGCTGTTTTTT.

Written as DNA, the CDR3 is TGTGCCAGCAGACCGGGGCCTAATGAGCAGTTCTTC. Encoded protein: CASRPGPNEQFF. The rearrangement joins TRBV12-3 or TRBV12-4 to TRBJ2-1, with D perhaps being TRBD1 or TRBD2 (5 bases each). Trimming pared 6 bases from V and 7 bases from J, leaving 10 bases between. This CDR3 comprises 12 residues.

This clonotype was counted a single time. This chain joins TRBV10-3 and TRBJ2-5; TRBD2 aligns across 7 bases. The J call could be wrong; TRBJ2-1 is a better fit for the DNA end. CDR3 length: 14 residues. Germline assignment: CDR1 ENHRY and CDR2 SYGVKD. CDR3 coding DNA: TGTGCCATCGGTCAGGCGGGGAGGGATGGTGAGCAGTTCTTC. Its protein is CAIGQAGRDGEQFF.

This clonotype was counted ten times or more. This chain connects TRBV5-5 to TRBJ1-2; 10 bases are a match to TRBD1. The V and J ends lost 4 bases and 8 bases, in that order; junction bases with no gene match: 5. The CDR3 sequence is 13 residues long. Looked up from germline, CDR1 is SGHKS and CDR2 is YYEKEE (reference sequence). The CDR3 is CASSPDRGRGYTF. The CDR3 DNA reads TGTGCCAGCAGCCCAGACAGGGGGCGAGGCTACACCTTC.

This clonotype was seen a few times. The CDR3 DNA reads TGTGCCAGCAGCTTGGACGCGAACACTGACTACGAGCAGTACTTC. Its translation: CASSLDANTDYEQYF. The rearrangement uses TRBV5-5 and TRBJ2-7; D is uncertain. Per germline, CDR1 SGHKS and CDR2 YYEKEE (reference sequence). The V gene lost 0 bases and the J gene lost 3 bases, with 13 bases spanning the gap. The CDR3 spans 15 residues.

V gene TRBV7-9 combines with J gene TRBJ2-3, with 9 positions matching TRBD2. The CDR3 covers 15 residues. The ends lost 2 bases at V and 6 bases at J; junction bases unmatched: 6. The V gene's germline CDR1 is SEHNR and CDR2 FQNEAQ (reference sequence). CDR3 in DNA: TGTGCCAGCAGCTTACAGGCGGGGGGGACGGATACGCAGTATTTT. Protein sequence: CASSLQAGGTDTQYF.

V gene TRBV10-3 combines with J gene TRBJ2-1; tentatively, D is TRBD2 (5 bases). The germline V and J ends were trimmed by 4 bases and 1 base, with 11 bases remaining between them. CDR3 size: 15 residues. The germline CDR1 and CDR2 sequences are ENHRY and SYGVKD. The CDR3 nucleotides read TGTGCCATCAGTGGGAGGAGCGAGTCCTACAATGAGCAGTTCTTC. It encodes CAISGRSESYNEQFF.

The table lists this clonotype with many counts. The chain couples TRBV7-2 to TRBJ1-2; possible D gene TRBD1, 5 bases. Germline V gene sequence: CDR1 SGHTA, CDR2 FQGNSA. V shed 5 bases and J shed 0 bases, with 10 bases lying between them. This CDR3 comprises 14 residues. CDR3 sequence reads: CASSLQGANYGYTF. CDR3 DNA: TGTGCCAGCAGCCTCCAGGGTGCTAACTATGGCTACACCTTC.